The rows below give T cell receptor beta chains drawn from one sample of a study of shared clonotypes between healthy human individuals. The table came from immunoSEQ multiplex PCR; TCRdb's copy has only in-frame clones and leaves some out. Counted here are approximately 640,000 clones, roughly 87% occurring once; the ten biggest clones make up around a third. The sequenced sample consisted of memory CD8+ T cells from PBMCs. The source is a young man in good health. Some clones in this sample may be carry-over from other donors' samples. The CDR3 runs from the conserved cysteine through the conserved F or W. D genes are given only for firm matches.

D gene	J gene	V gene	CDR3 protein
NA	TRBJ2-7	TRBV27	CASSRGSTEQYF
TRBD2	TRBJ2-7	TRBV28	CASTYAGASYEQYF
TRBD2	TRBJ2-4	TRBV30	CAWGGVPGGIQYF
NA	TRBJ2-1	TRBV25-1	CASSVTGEGNEQFF
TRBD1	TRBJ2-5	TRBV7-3	CASSYTGAMYQETQYF
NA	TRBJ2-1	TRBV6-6	CASSYSVYEQFF
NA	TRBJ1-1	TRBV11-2	CASSLGRRTEAFF
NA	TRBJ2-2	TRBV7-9	CASTQGRDGELFF
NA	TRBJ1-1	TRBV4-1	CASSQVLGLGEAFF
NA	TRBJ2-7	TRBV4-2	CASSQDRRGREPQGEQYF
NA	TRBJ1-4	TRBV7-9	CASIPLTRGRLNEKLFF
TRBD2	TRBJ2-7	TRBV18	CASSLRRRQRDYEQYF
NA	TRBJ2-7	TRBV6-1	CASRKDGSYEQYF
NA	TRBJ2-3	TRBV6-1	CAIRDRLSTDTQYF
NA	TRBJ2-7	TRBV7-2	CAGAWGGSGLEEQYF